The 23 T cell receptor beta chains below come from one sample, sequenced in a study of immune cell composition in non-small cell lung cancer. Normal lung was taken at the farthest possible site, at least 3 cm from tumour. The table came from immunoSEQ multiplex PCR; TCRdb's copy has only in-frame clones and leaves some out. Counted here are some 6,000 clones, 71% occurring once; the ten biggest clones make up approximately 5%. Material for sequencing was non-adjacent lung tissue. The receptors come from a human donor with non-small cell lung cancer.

CDR3 sequence (DNA): TGTGCCATCACCCCGGACTTCCAGGGGCGAAAACTGTTTTTT. It encodes CAITPDFQGRKLFF. The chain couples TRBV10-3 to TRBJ1-4, with D possibly being TRBD1 (6 bases). The CDR3 is made up of 14 amino acids. CDR1 and CDR2 from the germline V gene are ENHRY and SYGVKD. Trimming pared 7 bases from V and 10 bases from J, leaving 19 bases between.

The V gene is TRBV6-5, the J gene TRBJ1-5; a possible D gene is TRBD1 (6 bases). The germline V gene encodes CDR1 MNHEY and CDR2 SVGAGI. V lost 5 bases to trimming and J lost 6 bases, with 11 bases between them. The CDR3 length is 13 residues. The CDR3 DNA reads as TGTGCCAGCAGTCGGGGGGGCACTCAGCCCCAGCATTTT. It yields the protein CASSRGGTQPQHF.

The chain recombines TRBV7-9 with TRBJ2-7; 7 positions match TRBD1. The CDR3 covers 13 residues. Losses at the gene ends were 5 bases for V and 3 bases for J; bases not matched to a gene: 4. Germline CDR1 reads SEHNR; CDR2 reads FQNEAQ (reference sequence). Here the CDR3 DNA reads TGTGCCAGCAGCCTAAGACAGGGCTACGAGCAGTACTTC. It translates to CASSLRQGYEQYF.

DNA of the CDR3: TGTGCCAGCAGCCAAGATGGCGCCTCGGGGGGAGCCTACTACAATGAGCAGTTCTTC. Protein product: CASSQDGASGGAYYNEQFF. The gene calls are TRBV4-2 and TRBJ2-1; 7 nucleotides match TRBD2. The CDR3 spans 19 residues. CDR1 is LGHNA, CDR2 YNFKEQ, per germline. V lost 0 bases to trimming and J lost 3 bases; unmatched junction nucleotides: 14.

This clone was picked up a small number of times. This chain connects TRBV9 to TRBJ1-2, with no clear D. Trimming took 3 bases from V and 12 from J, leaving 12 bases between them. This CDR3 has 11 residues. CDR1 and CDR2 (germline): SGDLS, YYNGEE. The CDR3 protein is CASSAEGTDTF. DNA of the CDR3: TGTGCCAGCAGCGCTGAGGGTACGGACACCTTC.

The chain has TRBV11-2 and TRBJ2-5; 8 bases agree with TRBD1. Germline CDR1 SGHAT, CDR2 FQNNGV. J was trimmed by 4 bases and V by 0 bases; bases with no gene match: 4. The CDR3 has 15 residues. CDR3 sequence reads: CASSLEGQGAETQYF. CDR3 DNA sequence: TGTGCCAGCAGCTTAGAAGGACAGGGAGCAGAGACCCAGTACTTC.

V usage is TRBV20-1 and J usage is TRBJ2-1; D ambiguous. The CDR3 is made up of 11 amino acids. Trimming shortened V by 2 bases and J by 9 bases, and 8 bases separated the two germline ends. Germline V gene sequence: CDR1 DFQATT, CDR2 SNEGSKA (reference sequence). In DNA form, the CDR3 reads TGCAGTGCTAGATTCCGCGGTGAGCAGTTCTTC. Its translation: CSARFRGEQFF.

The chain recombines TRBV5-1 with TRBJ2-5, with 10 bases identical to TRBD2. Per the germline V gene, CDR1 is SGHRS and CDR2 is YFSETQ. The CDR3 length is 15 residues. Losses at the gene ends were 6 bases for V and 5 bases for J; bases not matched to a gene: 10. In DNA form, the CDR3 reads TGCGCCAGCACCGCCCTCAGCGGGGGGGATGAGACCCAGTACTTC. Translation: CASTALSGGDETQYF.

The CDR3 protein is CASSLSYIEDYNSPLHF. The CDR3 bases are TGTGCCAGCAGTTTATCGTACATCGAGGATTATAATTCACCCCTCCACTTT. The gene calls are TRBV28 and TRBJ1-6, with D unresolved. Trimming left V 1 base short and J 4 bases short, with 14 bases between. CDR1 is MDHEN and CDR2 is SYDVKM in the germline V gene. The CDR3 consists of 17 residues.

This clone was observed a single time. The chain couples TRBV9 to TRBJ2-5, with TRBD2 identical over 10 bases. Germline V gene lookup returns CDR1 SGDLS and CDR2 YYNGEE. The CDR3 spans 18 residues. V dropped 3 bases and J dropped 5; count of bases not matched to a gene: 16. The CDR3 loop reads CASSAGLAWDGIGETQYF. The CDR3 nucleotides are TGTGCCAGCAGCGCGGGACTAGCGTGGGACGGAATTGGGGAGACCCAGTACTTC.

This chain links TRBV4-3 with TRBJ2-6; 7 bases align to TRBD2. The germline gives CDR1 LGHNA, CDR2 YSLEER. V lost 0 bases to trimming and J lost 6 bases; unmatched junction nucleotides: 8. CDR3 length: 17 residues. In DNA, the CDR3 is TGCGCCAGCAGCCAAGATCAGGGAGGGCCAGTGGCCAACGTCCTGACTTTC. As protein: CASSQDQGGPVANVLTF.

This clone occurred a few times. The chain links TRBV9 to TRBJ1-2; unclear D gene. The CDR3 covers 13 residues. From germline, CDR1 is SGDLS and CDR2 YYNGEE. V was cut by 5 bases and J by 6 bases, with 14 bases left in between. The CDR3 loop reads CASSNPGENGYTF. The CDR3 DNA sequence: TGTGCCAGCAGTAACCCTGGGGAGAATGGCTACACCTTC.

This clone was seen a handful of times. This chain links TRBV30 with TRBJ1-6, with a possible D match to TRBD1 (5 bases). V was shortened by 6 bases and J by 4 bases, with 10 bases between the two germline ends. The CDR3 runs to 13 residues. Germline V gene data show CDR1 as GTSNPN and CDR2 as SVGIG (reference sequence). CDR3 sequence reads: CACSGEYNSPLHF. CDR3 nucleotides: TGTGCCTGTTCGGGGGAATATAATTCACCCCTCCACTTT.

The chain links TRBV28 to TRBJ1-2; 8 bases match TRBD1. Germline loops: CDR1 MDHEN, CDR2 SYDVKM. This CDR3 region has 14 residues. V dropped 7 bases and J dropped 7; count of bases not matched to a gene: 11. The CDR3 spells CASIQAGGAFGYTF. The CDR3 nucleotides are TGTGCCAGCATCCAGGCAGGGGGCGCGTTTGGCTACACCTTC.

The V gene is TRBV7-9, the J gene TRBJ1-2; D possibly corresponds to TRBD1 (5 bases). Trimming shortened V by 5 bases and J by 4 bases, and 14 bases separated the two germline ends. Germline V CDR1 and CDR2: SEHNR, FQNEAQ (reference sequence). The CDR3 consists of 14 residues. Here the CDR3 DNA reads TGTGCCAGCAGCCTGGGGCATACCCGCTATGGCTACACCTTC. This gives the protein CASSLGHTRYGYTF. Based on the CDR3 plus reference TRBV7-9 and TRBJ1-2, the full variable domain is DTGVSQNPRHKITKRGQNVTFRCDPISEHNRLYWYRQTLGQGPEFLTYFQNEAQLEKSRLLSDRFSAERPKGSFSTLEIQRTEQGDSAMYLCASSLGHTRYGYTFGSGTRLTVV.

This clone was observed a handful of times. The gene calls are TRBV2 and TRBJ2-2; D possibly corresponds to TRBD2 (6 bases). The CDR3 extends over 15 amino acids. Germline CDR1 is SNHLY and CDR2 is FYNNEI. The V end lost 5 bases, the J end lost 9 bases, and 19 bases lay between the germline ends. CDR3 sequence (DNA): TGTGCCAGCAGTCGCGGGACCGCAGCCGCCTGGGAGCTGTTTTTT. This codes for CASSRGTAAAWELFF.

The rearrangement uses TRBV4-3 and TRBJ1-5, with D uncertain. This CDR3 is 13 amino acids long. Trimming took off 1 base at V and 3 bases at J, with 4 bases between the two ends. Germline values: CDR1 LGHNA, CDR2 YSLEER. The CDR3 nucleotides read TGCGCCAGCAGCCAAGGTCTCAATCAGCCCCAGCATTTT. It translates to CASSQGLNQPQHF.

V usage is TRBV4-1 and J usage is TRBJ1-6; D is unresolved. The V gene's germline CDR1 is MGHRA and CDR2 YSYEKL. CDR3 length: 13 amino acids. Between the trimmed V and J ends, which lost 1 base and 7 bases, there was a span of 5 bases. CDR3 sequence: CASSQGQNSPLHF. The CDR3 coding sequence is TGCGCCAGCAGCCAAGGGCAAAATTCACCCCTCCACTTT.

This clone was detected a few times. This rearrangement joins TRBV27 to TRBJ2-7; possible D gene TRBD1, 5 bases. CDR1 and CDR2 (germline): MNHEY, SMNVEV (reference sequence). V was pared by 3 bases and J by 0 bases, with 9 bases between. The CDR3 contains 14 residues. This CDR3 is CASSLGPYSYEQYF. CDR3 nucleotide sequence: TGTGCCAGCAGTTTGGGGCCTTACTCCTACGAGCAGTACTTC.

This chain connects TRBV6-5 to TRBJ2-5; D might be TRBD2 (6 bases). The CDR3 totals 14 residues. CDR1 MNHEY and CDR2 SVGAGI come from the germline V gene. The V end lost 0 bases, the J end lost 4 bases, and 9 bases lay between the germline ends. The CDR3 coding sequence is TGTGCCAGCAGTTACTCCGGGACTTCAGAGACCCAGTACTTC. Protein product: CASSYSGTSETQYF.

This CDR3 is CASSLNQGKNQPQHF. CDR3 bases: TGTGCCAGCAGCTTAAACCAGGGGAAAAATCAGCCCCAGCATTTT. The chain recombines TRBV11-1 with TRBJ1-5; D is perhaps TRBD1 (6 bases). V was cut by 2 bases and J by 4 bases, with 12 bases left in between. The CDR3 is 15 amino acids. Germline-derived CDR1 and CDR2 are SGHAT and FQDESV (reference sequence).

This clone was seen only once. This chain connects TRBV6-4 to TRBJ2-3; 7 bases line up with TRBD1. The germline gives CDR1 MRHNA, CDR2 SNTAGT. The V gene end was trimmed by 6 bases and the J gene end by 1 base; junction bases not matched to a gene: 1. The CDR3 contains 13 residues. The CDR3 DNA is TGTGCCAGCAGGGGGACAGGCACAGATACGCAGTATTTT. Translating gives CASRGTGTDTQYF.

The CDR3 loop is CASSRTGTGKYEQYF. The CDR3 DNA follows: TGTGCCAGCAGCCGAACCGGGACAGGGAAATACGAGCAGTACTTC. The V call is TRBV6-5, the J call TRBJ2-7; 9 bases fit TRBD1. Germline V lookup: CDR1 MNHEY, CDR2 SVGAGI. The CDR3 extends over 15 amino acids. Trimming at V came to 6 bases and at J to 4 bases, leaving 10 bases not matched to a gene.